The 18 T cell receptor beta chains in this list originate from one sample, sequenced in a study of blood T cell repertoires in COVID-19. TCRdb keeps only in-frame clones here, not all; method: immunoSEQ multiplex PCR. The data hold 200,000 or so clones, with approximately 90% observed a single time. The sequencing sample was made of PBMCs or T cells enriched from blood (not recorded which). The receptors shown here come from a woman in her 40s with acute COVID-19.

The chain couples TRBV20-1 to TRBJ1-1, with 9 bases that match TRBD1. This CDR3 region has 16 residues. V was clipped by 3 bases and J by 6 bases; unmatched bases: 14. Germline CDR1 is DFQATT and CDR2 is SNEGSKA (reference sequence). Here the CDR3 reads CSASARLTGGFSEAFF. CDR3 DNA sequence: TGCAGTGCTAGTGCTCGATTGACAGGGGGGTTCTCTGAAGCTTTCTTT.

The chain combines TRBV18 with TRBJ2-3; 9 nucleotides match TRBD1. There are 15 residues in the CDR3. Germline CDR1 KGHSH, CDR2 LQKENI. After removal of 6 bases from V and 0 bases from J, the junction contained 4 bases not matched to a gene. CDR3 nucleotide sequence: TGTGCCAGCTCGCGGGGACAGGGAAGCACAGATACGCAGTATTTT. Protein product: CASSRGQGSTDTQYF.

The sample holds a few counts of this clone. V usage is TRBV19 and J usage is TRBJ1-2; D may be TRBD1 (6 bases). The length of the CDR3 is 15 residues. V lost 8 bases to trimming and J lost 8 bases, with 24 bases between them. Per germline, CDR1 LNHDA and CDR2 SQIVND (reference sequence). CDR3 in amino acids: CASSPKTGTPSGYTF. The CDR3 DNA follows: TGTGCCAGTTCTCCTAAAACCGGGACACCCTCGGGCTACACCTTC.

This clone was picked up a small number of times. The chain has TRBV6-5 and TRBJ2-7, with D perhaps matching TRBD2 (5 bases). The length of the CDR3 is 15 residues. Per the germline V gene, CDR1 is MNHEY and CDR2 is SVGAGI. V was pared by 5 bases and J by 0 bases, with 14 bases between. Here the CDR3 reads CASSPGRGFSYEQYF. The CDR3 nucleotides are TGTGCCAGCAGTCCTGGACGGGGATTCTCCTACGAGCAGTACTTC.

The chain employs TRBV19 and TRBJ2-6; 7 bases map to TRBD1. Germline V gene data show CDR1 as LNHDA and CDR2 as SQIVND (reference sequence). This CDR3 is built from 16 residues. V trimming: 6 bases; J trimming: 0 bases; junction bases outside the gene matches: 5. The CDR3 DNA follows: TGTGCCAGTAGCGCCAGGGGGAACTCTGGGGCCAACGTCCTGACTTTC. This sequence encodes CASSARGNSGANVLTF.

The J gene is TRBJ1-2, the V gene TRBV5-1; 9 nucleotides align to TRBD1. The V and J ends lost 2 bases and 4 bases, in that order; junction bases with no gene match: 9. CDR3 length equals 16 residues. Germline V gives CDR1 SGHRS, CDR2 YFSETQ. As DNA, the CDR3 is TGCGCCAGCAGCTTTGACAGGGGGACCGTTTTCTATGGCTACACCTTC. This encodes CASSFDRGTVFYGYTF.

This clone was seen a handful of times. V is TRBV5-4 and J is TRBJ1-1; D possibly corresponds to TRBD1 (5 bases). The length of the CDR3 is 13 residues. Germline CDR1 reads SGHNT; CDR2 reads YYREEE (reference sequence). Trimming removed 1 base from V and 1 base from J, with 5 bases in between. The CDR3, as DNA: TGTGCCAGCAGCTTGAGGGGGAACACTGAAGCTTTCTTT. It specifies CASSLRGNTEAFF.

The V and J genes are TRBV19 and TRBJ1-5, with 10 bases fitting TRBD1. The CDR3 runs 19 residues. After removal of 6 bases from V and 2 bases from J, the junction contained 16 bases not matched to a gene. The V gene's germline CDR1 is LNHDA and CDR2 SQIVND (reference sequence). The CDR3 region has the DNA TGTGCCAGTAGGACCAGAGGACAGGGGGATTCGGGGGGCAATCAGCCCCAGCATTTT. It is translated as CASRTRGQGDSGGNQPQHF.

V gene TRBV19 combines with J gene TRBJ1-1, with unresolved D. Deletions cut 6 bases from V and 6 bases from J, with 20 bases between. This CDR3 region has 15 residues. Germline V lookup: CDR1 LNHDA, CDR2 SQIVND (reference sequence). CDR3: CASRTTGVKGSEAFF. The CDR3 DNA reads TGTGCCAGTAGAACCACCGGGGTCAAAGGTTCTGAAGCTTTCTTT.

V is TRBV2 and J is TRBJ1-2; D remains unclear. This CDR3 comprises 13 residues. The germline V gene has CDR1 SNHLY and CDR2 FYNNEI. Trimming took 10 bases from V and 1 from J, leaving 13 bases between them. The CDR3 DNA reads as TGTGCCACCTTCCGATCCTATAACTATGGCTACACCTTC. Translated: CATFRSYNYGYTF.

This chain connects TRBV2 to TRBJ2-2; 7 bases map to TRBD1. J gave up 1 base and V 5 bases, and 10 bases lay outside the gene matches. The CDR3 extends over 17 amino acids. Germline values: CDR1 SNHLY, CDR2 FYNNEI. The CDR3 loop reads CASSHRGARMNTGELFF. The DNA of the CDR3 is TGTGCCAGCAGTCACAGGGGTGCTAGAATGAACACCGGGGAGCTGTTTTTT.

V and J are TRBV6-5 and TRBJ2-3, with TRBD2 matching 7 bases. The ends lost 7 bases at V and 3 bases at J; junction bases unmatched: 10. This CDR3 has 15 amino acids. CDR1 is MNHEY and CDR2 is SVGAGI in the germline V gene. In DNA, the CDR3 is TGTGCCAGCAAGAAAGGGGACTACAGAACAGATACGCAGTATTTT. This sequence encodes CASKKGDYRTDTQYF.

This rearrangement joins TRBV4-3 to TRBJ2-3, with D possibly matching TRBD2 (6 bases). Trimming stripped 0 bases from V and 5 bases from J, with 12 bases between. Germline loops: CDR1 LGHNA, CDR2 YSLEER. This CDR3 is 15 amino acids long. This CDR3 is CASSQEGRGGDTQYF. DNA for the CDR3: TGCGCCAGCAGCCAAGAGGGGCGGGGCGGAGATACGCAGTATTTT.

This clone was recorded only once. CDR3 coding DNA: TGTGCCAGCAGCCCTGGGACAGGGGTGGGCAATCAGCCCCAGCATTTT. Translation gives CASSPGTGVGNQPQHF. The gene calls are TRBV11-2 and TRBJ1-5, with TRBD1 matching 10 bases. V lost 5 bases, J lost 2 bases, and 6 bases stayed unmatched. CDR1 is SGHAT and CDR2 is FQNNGV in the germline V gene. The CDR3 loop spans 16 amino acids.

V gene TRBV5-1 combines with J gene TRBJ2-2; 7 bases line up with TRBD2. V lost 2 bases, J lost 5 bases, and 9 bases stayed unmatched. CDR1 is SGHRS and CDR2 is YFSETQ in the germline V gene. The CDR3 length is 16 residues. CDR3 in DNA: TGCGCCAGCAGCTTAAGTACAGCGGGGCTTACCGGGGAGCTGTTTTTT. Protein: CASSLSTAGLTGELFF.

This clone was observed once. The chain employs TRBV9 and TRBJ1-6; 7 bases map to TRBD1. The germline gives CDR1 SGDLS, CDR2 YYNGEE. The CDR3 covers 15 residues. J lost 7 bases, V lost 0 bases, and 4 bases had no gene match. The CDR3 region is CASSVAGTANSPLHF. CDR3 in DNA: TGTGCCAGCAGCGTAGCCGGGACAGCCAATTCACCCCTCCACTTT.

This clone has more than one count but fewer than ten. This chain joins TRBV7-9 and TRBJ1-2, with 7 bases identical to TRBD1. Germline V gene lookup returns CDR1 SEHNR and CDR2 FQNEAQ (reference sequence). The CDR3 totals 15 residues. Trimming cost V 5 bases and J 8 bases; bases outside gene matches: 14. The CDR3 bases are TGTGCCAGCAGCCTAACAGGGGACACCGCTAGAGGCTACACCTTC. Its protein is CASSLTGDTARGYTF.

The chain has TRBV7-9 and TRBJ1-2; 8 bases align to TRBD1. There are 13 residues in the CDR3. Looked up from germline, CDR1 is SEHNR and CDR2 is FQNEAQ (reference sequence). J gave up 6 bases and V 7 bases, and 7 bases lay outside the gene matches. The DNA for the CDR3 is TGTGCCAGCACCCTAGGACAGGGCGATGGCTACACCTTC. It translates to CASTLGQGDGYTF.